The 12 T cell receptor beta chains below all came from one sample that was sequenced in a study of human T cells and chemical hapten exposure. Time point: pre-sensitization, week 0. The treatment: therapeutic diphenylcyclopropenone sensitization with weekly scalp DPC. TCRdb processed the RACE reads anew with MiXCR; each CDR3 protein has one entry. The sample has around 95,000 distinct CDR3 sequences, roughly a tenth seen once. Here the sequenced sample was whole blood, taken in connection with sensitization to the hapten diphenylcyclopropenone (DPC). All receptors come from a woman aged 55 to 70 with alopecia areata. Some clones in this sample may be carry-over from other donors' samples.

The sample holds many counts of this clonotype. The CDR3 sequence is CSATGQPTGELFF. The DNA for the CDR3 is TGCAGTGCTACGGGACAACCCACCGGGGAGCTGTTTTTT. This chain links TRBV20-1 with TRBJ2-2; a possible D gene is TRBD1 (6 bases). The CDR3 loop spans 13 amino acids. Germline-derived CDR1 and CDR2 are DFQATT and SNEGSKA (reference sequence). V was trimmed by 4 bases and J by 4 bases, leaving 10 bases between them.

This clonotype turned up a few times. The CDR3 DNA sequence: TGTGCCAGCAGTTTGGTACAGACGAATGAAAAACTGTTTTTT. This codes for CASSLVQTNEKLFF. V is TRBV28 and J is TRBJ1-4; D gene unclear. The V and J ends lost 3 bases and 5 bases respectively, with 10 bases between them. The CDR3 has 14 residues. Germline V CDR1 and CDR2: MDHEN, SYDVKM. Drawing the rest from reference TRBV28 and TRBJ1-4, the complete variable domain is DVKVTQSSRYLVKRTGEKVFLECVQDMDHENMFWYRQDPGLGLRLIYFSYDVKMKEKGDIPEGYSVSREKKERFSLILESASTNQTSMYLCASSLVQTNEKLFFGSGTQLSVL.

The sample holds many counts of this clonotype. The V call is TRBV6-5, the J call TRBJ2-5; no clear D gene. The V end lost 7 bases, the J end lost 0 bases, and 9 bases lay between the germline ends. The CDR3 has 13 residues. Germline V CDR1 and CDR2: MNHEY, SVGAGI. The DNA for the CDR3 is TGTGCCAGCAATAGGGCGGACCAAGAGACCCAGTACTTC. Protein product: CASNRADQETQYF.

In its sample, this clonotype was seen many times. The chain links TRBV19 to TRBJ2-6; D uncertain. This CDR3 contains 15 residues. V was shortened by 3 bases and J by 2 bases, with 8 bases between the two germline ends. The germline CDR1 and CDR2 sequences are LNHDA and SQIVND (reference sequence). CDR3 DNA sequence: TGTGCCAGTAGTATCAGTGCGGCTGGGGCCAACGTCCTGACTTTC. Translation: CASSISAAGANVLTF.

This clonotype was recorded many times. The chain links TRBV3-1 to TRBJ2-5, with D maybe TRBD1 (5 bases). Germline V gene lookup returns CDR1 LGHDT and CDR2 YNNKEL (reference sequence). CDR3 length equals 14 residues. Trimming stripped 3 bases from V and 1 base from J, with 9 bases between. The CDR3 protein is CASSQVDTQETQYF. CDR3 nucleotide sequence: TGTGCCAGCAGCCAGGTGGACACCCAAGAGACCCAGTACTTC.

This clonotype occurred many times. CDR3 amino acids: CASSHSPLRGNYGYTF. The CDR3 DNA reads as TGTGCCAGCAGCCACTCCCCCCTCCGGGGTAACTATGGCTACACCTTC. The gene calls are TRBV3-1 and TRBJ1-2; no clear D gene. CDR1 is LGHDT and CDR2 is YNNKEL in the germline V gene (reference sequence). The CDR3 has 16 amino acids. V dropped 3 bases and J dropped 1 base, with 15 bases sitting between them.

The genes are TRBV19 and TRBJ1-2; no clear D. The germline CDR1 and CDR2 sequences are LNHDA and SQIVND (reference sequence). The CDR3 sequence is 13 residues long. V was trimmed by 3 bases and J by 2 bases, leaving 7 bases between them. CDR3 in amino acids: CASSMARNYGYTF. The DNA of the CDR3 is TGTGCCAGTAGTATGGCGCGGAACTATGGCTACACCTTC.

This clonotype was observed a few times. A much larger clone is a single base away; this may be a read error. The V call is TRBV20-1, the J call TRBJ1-3; D uncertain. Germline CDR1 is DFQATT and CDR2 is SNEGSKA (reference sequence). The CDR3 is made up of 13 amino acids. Here the CDR3 reads CSARGGIGNSIYF. CDR3 DNA: TGCAGTGCCCGAGGCGGTATTGGAAACTCCATATATTTT.

This chain connects TRBV6-1 to TRBJ1-2, with D uncertain. This CDR3 spans 14 amino acids. The V end was cut by 8 bases, the J end by 0 bases, with 13 bases between. Germline V gene lookup returns CDR1 MNHNS and CDR2 SASEGT. The CDR3 protein is CASGLTGANYGYTF. Here the CDR3 DNA reads TGTGCCAGCGGGTTAACGGGAGCTAACTATGGCTACACCTTC.

The genes are TRBV5-1 and TRBJ2-5; the D gene is possibly TRBD2 (5 bases). This CDR3 spans 14 amino acids. V was pared by 1 base and J by 7 bases, with 14 bases between. Germline V gene lookup returns CDR1 SGHRS and CDR2 YFSETQ. DNA for the CDR3: TGCGCCAGCAGCTTGAGTTGGGCAGGAGGGACCCAGTACTTC. This translates into CASSLSWAGGTQYF. The entire variable domain, with the rest obtained from reference TRBV5-1 and TRBJ2-5, is as follows: KAGVTQTPRYLIKTRGQQVTLSCSPISGHRSVSWYQQTPGQGLQFLFEYFSETQRNKGNFPGRFSGRQFSNSRSEMNVSTLELGDSALYLCASSLSWAGGTQYFGPGTRLLVL.

Turning to this clonotype: No conserved phenylalanine or tryptophan is present at the end of the CDR3, so a read error is the likely explanation. This chain connects TRBV7-2 to TRBJ2-3; a weak D match, TRBD2 (6 bases). Germline assignment: CDR1 SGHTA and CDR2 FQGNSA. CDR3 length: 15 amino acids. With 1 base removed from V and 1 base from J, the gap between germline ends came to 9 bases. The CDR3 is CASSLGSSGTDTQYS. The CDR3 coding sequence is TGTGCCAGCAGCTTAGGCTCTAGCGGCACAGATACGCAGTATTCT.

The chain combines TRBV11-3 with TRBJ2-3; TRBD1 is a possible D gene (6 bases). Trimming removed 5 bases at V and 2 bases at J, with 11 bases between. Germline V lookup: CDR1 SGHNT, CDR2 YENEEA. The CDR3 covers 14 residues. CDR3 protein: CASSPRGTTDTQYF. The CDR3 nucleotides read TGTGCCAGCAGCCCGAGGGGGACCACAGATACGCAGTATTTT. Full variable domain (remainder filled in from reference TRBV11-3 and TRBJ2-3): EAGVVQSPRYKIIEKKQPVAFWCNPISGHNTLYWYLQNLGQGPELLIRYENEEAVDDSQLPKDRFSAERLKGVDSTLKIQPAELGDSAVYLCASSPRGTTDTQYFGPGTRLTVL.